These 2 T cell receptor beta chains were all obtained from the same sample, sequenced in a study of blood T cell repertoires in COVID-19. Libraries were prepared by immunoSEQ multiplex PCR; TCRdb keeps only in-frame clonotypes and omits some of them. The sample includes about 220,000 clones, 82% of them seen just once. Sequenced: peripheral blood. The receptors derive from a woman between 70 and 85 years old with COVID-19, enrolled during active disease.

CDR3 loop: CAWSLSTGLAGPYTGELFF. The CDR3, as DNA: TGTGCCTGGAGTCTATCCACGGGACTAGCGGGGCCCTACACCGGGGAGCTGTTTTTT. The genes are TRBV30 and TRBJ2-2; 13 nucleotides agree with TRBD2. Trimming removed 2 bases from V and 3 bases from J; junction bases left unmatched: 12. Germline values: CDR1 GTSNPN, CDR2 SVGIG (reference sequence). The CDR3 covers 19 residues.

This chain links TRBV7-9 with TRBJ2-3; TRBD1 is a possible D gene (5 bases). This CDR3 region has 13 residues. Germline CDR1 SEHNR, CDR2 FQNEAQ (reference sequence). Between the trimmed V and J ends, which lost 5 bases and 3 bases, there was a span of 9 bases. The CDR3 DNA reads as TGTGCCAGCAGCCAGGGAAGGACAGATACGCAGTATTTT. Protein product: CASSQGRTDTQYF.